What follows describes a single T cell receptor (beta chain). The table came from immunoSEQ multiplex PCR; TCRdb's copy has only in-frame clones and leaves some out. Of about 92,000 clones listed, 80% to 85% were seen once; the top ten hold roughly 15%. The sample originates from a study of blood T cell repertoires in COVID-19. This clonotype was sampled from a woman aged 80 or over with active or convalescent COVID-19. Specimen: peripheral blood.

In DNA form, the CDR3 reads TGTGCCAGCAGTTACGAGACAGCTCTCAATCAGCCCCAGCATTTT. This translates into CASSYETALNQPQHF. This rearrangement joins TRBV6-2 or TRBV6-3 to TRBJ1-5; possibly TRBD1 for D (5 bases). This CDR3 is built from 15 residues. CDR1 is MNHEY, CDR2 SVGEGT, per germline. V lost 2 bases and J lost 3, with 11 bases in between.